Shown below are 28 T cell receptor beta chains from a single sample sequenced in a study of radiation and T cells in renal cell carcinoma. Documented time point: baseline pretreatment blood. The treatment denotes: 15 Gy SBRT to primary tumor, nephrectomy 4 weeks later. TCRdb's copy holds only in-frame clones and misses some; the assay was immunoSEQ multiplex PCR. The sample lists 100,000 to 150,000 clones; approximately 78% were seen once. This sample comprised blood, obtained from a patient whose treatment included radiotherapy and nephrectomy. These receptor sequences come from a woman aged 55-70 years with renal cell carcinoma.

This clone was counted a single time. The chain is built from TRBV7-3 and TRBJ2-1, with D uncertain. The CDR3 has 14 residues. Between the trimmed V and J ends, which lost 5 bases and 5 bases, there was a span of 13 bases. From germline, CDR1 is SGHTA and CDR2 FQGTGA. CDR3 bases: TGTGCCAGCAGCCCCGCTGGGGTCCACAATGAGCAGTTCTTC. It specifies CASSPAGVHNEQFF. The entire variable domain, with the rest obtained from reference TRBV7-3 and TRBJ2-1, is as follows: GAGVSQTPSNKVTEKGKYVELRCDPISGHTALYWYRQSLGQGPEFLIYFQGTGAADDSGLPNDRFFAVRPEGSVSTLKIQRTERGDSAVYLCASSPAGVHNEQFFGPGTRLTVL.

V gene TRBV10-1 combines with J gene TRBJ1-2, with 9 bases aligning to TRBD1. CDR3 length: 14 amino acids. Trimming took 5 bases from V and 6 from J; bases not matched to a gene: 7. Germline V gives CDR1 WNHNN, CDR2 SYGVQD (reference sequence). The chain's CDR3 is CASSKNRGLDGYTF. The CDR3 DNA is TGCGCCAGCAGTAAGAACAGGGGGCTCGATGGCTACACCTTC.

The V call is TRBV5-1, the J call TRBJ2-1; 9 bases agree with TRBD2. Per germline, CDR1 SGHRS and CDR2 YFSETQ. This CDR3 comprises 15 residues. V shed 7 bases and J 0 bases; nucleotides not matched to a gene: 5. The CDR3 region has the DNA TGCGCCAGCCTCCGTAGCGGGAGCTCCTACAATGAGCAGTTCTTC. Its translation is CASLRSGSSYNEQFF.

This clone turned up a few times. The rearrangement links TRBV19 to TRBJ2-5; D is uncertain. Trimming took off 5 bases at V and 2 bases at J, with 15 bases between the two ends. CDR3 length: 15 amino acids. CDR1 LNHDA and CDR2 SQIVND come from the germline V gene (reference sequence). CDR3 sequence: CASSPTTTYQETQYF. As DNA, the CDR3 is TGTGCCAGTAGTCCCACGACGACATATCAAGAGACCCAGTACTTC.

The chain carries TRBV9 and TRBJ1-1, with D perhaps matching TRBD1 (6 bases). Trimming cost V 3 bases and J 3 bases, with 9 bases left between them. Germline V gene data show CDR1 as SGDLS and CDR2 as YYNGEE. The CDR3 length is 13 residues. The CDR3 protein is CASSAGAYTEAFF. CDR3 nucleotides: TGTGCCAGCAGCGCAGGGGCCTACACTGAAGCTTTCTTT.

A few counts support this clone. The chain combines TRBV7-9 with TRBJ1-1; D is undetermined. CDR3 length: 13 amino acids. Germline V gene lookup returns CDR1 SEHNR and CDR2 FQNEAQ (reference sequence). Trimming cost V 5 bases and J 6 bases, with 13 bases left between them. CDR3 amino acids: CASSKNQVPEAFF. The CDR3 DNA reads TGTGCCAGCAGCAAAAATCAAGTACCTGAAGCTTTCTTT.

This clone was counted only a few times. J is TRBJ2-1 and V is TRBV14; D possibly corresponds to TRBD2 (5 bases). V lost 3 bases and J 9 bases, leaving 12 bases between the germline ends. Germline V gene lookup returns CDR1 SGHDN and CDR2 FVKESK. The CDR3 covers 13 residues. CDR3 sequence: CASSQVSAGEQFF. DNA for the CDR3: TGTGCCAGCAGCCAGGTGTCCGCGGGTGAGCAGTTCTTC.

The J gene is TRBJ1-5, the V gene TRBV5-1; D is uncertain. This CDR3 region has 15 residues. Trimming left V 1 base short and J 0 bases short, with 8 bases between. Germline V CDR1 and CDR2: SGHRS, YFSETQ. CDR3 sequence: CASSLSGYSNQPQHF. In DNA, the CDR3 is TGCGCCAGCAGCTTGTCGGGTTATAGCAATCAGCCCCAGCATTTT.

This clone was counted only a few times. The rearrangement uses TRBV15 and TRBJ1-4; D unresolved. The CDR3 is 15 residues long. V was shortened by 5 bases and J by 3 bases, with 13 bases between the two germline ends. The V gene's germline CDR1 is LNHNV and CDR2 YYDKDF (reference sequence). CDR3 loop: CATSFRARSNEKLFF. CDR3 nucleotides: TGTGCCACCAGCTTCCGGGCCCGTTCTAATGAAAAACTGTTTTTT.

The chain carries TRBV11-2 and TRBJ1-3; D uncertain. CDR1 is SGHAT, CDR2 FQNNGV, per germline. Deletions cut 0 bases from V and 6 bases from J, with 12 bases between. The CDR3 runs 15 residues. The CDR3 nucleotides are TGTGCCAGCAGCTTAGAAGCGGGGTACGAAAACACCATATATTTT. Translated: CASSLEAGYENTIYF.

This chain connects TRBV6-5 to TRBJ1-6, with a possible D match to TRBD1 (5 bases). The germline gives CDR1 MNHEY, CDR2 SVGAGI. The V gene lost 2 bases and the J gene lost 7 bases, with 15 bases spanning the gap. The CDR3 runs 16 residues. This chain's CDR3 is CASSYAGTKGNSPLHF. In DNA, the CDR3 is TGTGCCAGCAGTTACGCCGGGACTAAAGGGAATTCACCCCTCCACTTT.

The chain recombines TRBV19 with TRBJ1-6; possibly TRBD1 for D (5 bases). The V end was cut by 7 bases, the J end by 6 bases, with 16 bases between. Germline-derived CDR1 and CDR2 are LNHDA and SQIVND (reference sequence). The CDR3 is 15 residues long. The CDR3 loop reads CASNTGTAPNSPLHF. CDR3 nucleotide sequence: TGTGCCAGTAACACCGGGACGGCACCTAATTCACCCCTCCACTTT.

The rearrangement links TRBV7-6 to TRBJ2-2; D is possibly TRBD1 (6 bases). Germline CDR1 and CDR2: SGHVS and FNYEAQ. This CDR3 has 13 residues. The V end was cut by 4 bases, the J end by 3 bases, with 6 bases between. CDR3 loop: CASSWTDTGELFF. The CDR3 nucleotides read TGTGCCAGCAGCTGGACAGACACCGGGGAGCTGTTTTTT.

The J gene is TRBJ1-2, the V gene TRBV5-6; D perhaps matches TRBD1 (5 bases). V lost 4 bases, J lost 2 bases, and 9 bases lay in between. Germline V gene sequence: CDR1 SGHDT, CDR2 YYEEEE. This CDR3 region has 13 residues. CDR3 in amino acids: CASSATGNYGYTF. CDR3 sequence (DNA): TGTGCCAGCAGCGCAACAGGCAACTATGGCTACACCTTC. The full variable domain, its missing parts supplied by reference TRBV5-6 and TRBJ1-2, is DAGVTQSPTHLIKTRGQQVTLRCSPKSGHDTVSWYQQALGQGPQFIFQYYEEEERQRGNFPDRFSGHQFPNYSSELNVNALLLGDSALYLCASSATGNYGYTFGSGTRLTVV.

In DNA, the CDR3 is TGCGCCAGCAGCCATAGCGGGAGCACAGATACGCAGTATTTT. Its protein product is CASSHSGSTDTQYF. The rearrangement uses TRBV4-1 and TRBJ2-3, with 7 bases identical to TRBD2. The J segment lost 0 bases and the V segment lost 3 bases, leaving 0 bases of the junction unmatched. Germline V gene sequence: CDR1 MGHRA, CDR2 YSYEKL. The CDR3 length is 14 residues.

This clone has a handful of counts. The chain uses TRBV11-2 and TRBJ2-3, with D possibly being TRBD1 or TRBD2 (5 bases each). The length of the CDR3 is 15 residues. V lost 6 bases and J lost 2, with 15 bases in between. The V gene's germline CDR1 is SGHAT and CDR2 FQNNGV. The CDR3 coding sequence is TGTGCCAGCAGTTCCGAGGGGCGGGTCACAGATACGCAGTATTTT. Translating gives CASSSEGRVTDTQYF.

V and J are TRBV5-6 and TRBJ2-7; 12 nucleotides line up with TRBD2. The CDR3 is 15 residues long. The V gene end was trimmed by 4 bases and the J gene end by 2 bases; junction bases not matched to a gene: 4. The germline V gene has CDR1 SGHDT and CDR2 YYEEEE. The CDR3 bases are TGTGCCAGCAGCCCCGGACTAGCGGGGACCTACGAGCAGTACTTC. This sequence encodes CASSPGLAGTYEQYF.

V is TRBV7-9 and J is TRBJ1-2; tentative D call: TRBD1 (5 bases). Germline-derived CDR1 and CDR2 are SEHNR and FQNEAQ (reference sequence). This CDR3 region has 13 residues. Trimming cost V 2 bases and J 7 bases, with 11 bases left between them. CDR3 sequence (DNA): TGTGCCAGCAGCTTATTGGGGGTCTCTGGCTACACCTTC. Residues: CASSLLGVSGYTF.

This chain uses TRBV7-9 with TRBJ2-3; TRBD1 matches 7 bases. The length of the CDR3 is 15 residues. Germline V gives CDR1 SEHNR, CDR2 FQNEAQ (reference sequence). The junction had 8 bases not matched to a gene; V was cut back by 5 bases and J by 3 bases. This CDR3 reads CASSPRQGATDTQYF. The DNA of the CDR3 is TGTGCCAGCAGCCCCCGACAGGGAGCGACAGATACGCAGTATTTT.

V gene TRBV5-1 combines with J gene TRBJ2-3; TRBD2 matches at 8 bases. The germline V gene encodes CDR1 SGHRS and CDR2 YFSETQ. With V trimmed by 1 base and J by 2 bases, 3 bases remained unmatched. The CDR3 length is 15 residues. As DNA, the CDR3 is TGCGCCAGCAGCTTGTTCGGGGGGGCCACAGATACGCAGTATTTT. Protein: CASSLFGGATDTQYF.

V and J are TRBV9 and TRBJ2-7, with a possible D match to TRBD1 (6 bases). The CDR3 spans 15 residues. The V end lost 1 base, the J end lost 3 bases, and 14 bases lay between the germline ends. CDR1 and CDR2 from the germline V gene are SGDLS and YYNGEE. The CDR3 DNA reads as TGTGCCAGCAGCGTATCACCGAAGGGGGACTACGAGCAGTACTTC. It specifies CASSVSPKGDYEQYF.

This clone showed up just a few times. The chain uses TRBV11-3 and TRBJ2-3; no firm D call. Trimming stripped 0 bases from V and 2 bases from J, with 3 bases between. The germline V gene encodes CDR1 SGHNT and CDR2 YENEEA. This CDR3 has 13 amino acids. The CDR3 region is CASSLDHTDTQYF. The CDR3 nucleotides read TGTGCCAGCAGCTTAGATCACACAGATACGCAGTATTTT.

The gene calls are TRBV28 and TRBJ1-5; 9 bases line up with TRBD1. The germline CDR1 and CDR2 sequences are MDHEN and SYDVKM. The CDR3 consists of 16 residues. J gave up 4 bases and V 7 bases, and 11 bases lay outside the gene matches. In DNA form, the CDR3 reads TGTGCCAGCACACATAGGGGACAGGGTGTAAATCAGCCCCAGCATTTT. Amino acid sequence: CASTHRGQGVNQPQHF.

The rearrangement uses TRBV6-5 and TRBJ1-1; perhaps TRBD1 as D (6 bases). This CDR3 is built from 12 residues. Per the germline V gene, CDR1 is MNHEY and CDR2 is SVGAGI. V was trimmed by 6 bases and J by 3 bases, leaving 8 bases between them. CDR3 nucleotide sequence: TGTGCCAGCAGACGACAGGACACTGAAGCTTTCTTT. It translates to CASRRQDTEAFF.

The chain is built from TRBV9 and TRBJ1-2; 7 bases map to TRBD1. Germline CDR1 reads SGDLS; CDR2 reads YYNGEE. Trimming removed 3 bases from V and 0 bases from J; junction bases left unmatched: 8. The CDR3 runs to 16 residues. The CDR3 sequence: CASSAFSGTANYGYTF. CDR3 coding DNA: TGTGCCAGCAGCGCGTTCTCCGGGACAGCTAACTATGGCTACACCTTC.

The chain is built from TRBV19 and TRBJ1-1; 9 bases fit TRBD1. This CDR3 spans 14 amino acids. CDR1 is LNHDA and CDR2 is SQIVND in the germline V gene (reference sequence). J gave up 0 bases and V 8 bases, and 4 bases lay outside the gene matches. The CDR3 DNA reads TGTGCCAGTTACAGGGGGCGGATGAACACTGAAGCTTTCTTT. It encodes CASYRGRMNTEAFF.

This chain connects TRBV28 to TRBJ1-6; no definite D call. Trimming cost V 6 bases and J 8 bases, with 14 bases left between them. The V gene's germline CDR1 is MDHEN and CDR2 SYDVKM. The CDR3 is made up of 14 amino acids. The CDR3 is CASSQLPFYSPLHF. As DNA, the CDR3 is TGTGCCAGCAGCCAACTGCCCTTTTATTCACCCCTCCACTTT.

In nucleotides, the CDR3 is TGTGCCAGACGGGACAGGGCCCCCTACGAGCAGTACTTC. Encoded protein: CARRDRAPYEQYF. This chain uses TRBV28 with TRBJ2-7; TRBD1 agrees at 9 bases. J gave up 2 bases and V 9 bases, and 5 bases lay outside the gene matches. CDR1 MDHEN and CDR2 SYDVKM come from the germline V gene. CDR3 length: 13 residues.